The clone carrying this T cell receptor beta chain has more than one count but fewer than ten. Its matching antigen is unknown. The data belong to a study of cytotoxic CD8 clonotypes in ibrutinib-treated CLL. Overall study: The group held 11 relapsed/refractory and about 14 treatment-naive patients, with under 18 IGHV unmutated. Response sampling came at median roughly a year of treatment, ranging about 6 to 40 months.

Study-wide results and caveats: Clonality rose at ibrutinib response and fell back toward baseline at progression.

Target depth was 1 in 200,000 to 1 in 1 million T cells, about 10x per clonotype. Clones were read by immunoSEQ multiplex PCR, and TCRdb kept only the in-frame ones, dropping some. Found here are about 68,000 clones, 68% of them singletons; the top ten hold more than 4.5%. With 5 bases clipped from V and 3 bases from J, the junction kept 5 bases outside the gene matches. From germline, CDR1 is SGHTA and CDR2 FQGNSA. The CDR3 has 14 amino acids. The receptor was isolated from a human donor with chronic lymphocytic leukemia. The sample consisted of PBMCs, taken after 12 months of ibrutinib treatment. The J gene is TRBJ2-7, the V gene TRBV7-2, with TRBD2 identical over 9 bases. CDR3 protein: CASSISGGVYEQYF. CDR3 coding DNA: TGTGCCAGCAGCATTAGCGGGGGCGTCTACGAGCAGTACTTC.